This T cell receptor (beta chain) appears in the sequencing data of a study of blood T cell repertoires in COVID-19. Study-wide background: Researchers got acute and convalescent COVID-19 samples from the United States, Italy and Spain. T cells, B-cell-depleted T cells, or PBMCs provided the cDNA or gDNA that served as material.

The germline CDR1 and CDR2 sequences are ENHRY and SYGVKD. The CDR3 has 13 residues. The V gene end was trimmed by 9 bases and the J gene end by 8 bases; junction bases not matched to a gene: 10. Authors' methods: Nucleated cell number was recorded as an estimate derived from reference gene primer amplification. Repertoires were generated with immunoSEQ multiplex PCR, while TCRdb's copy carries only in-frame clones and drops some. That table is the source of V, J and clone size, and D and trimming were worked out from the DNA. Of 150,000 to 200,000 clones in the sample, approximately 85% were seen once.

The sequenced sample consisted of peripheral blood. This receptor was taken from a human donor with active or convalescent COVID-19. The donor label of this sample is uncertain. This rearrangement joins TRBV10-3 to TRBJ1-2, with 9 bases that match TRBD1. DNA for the CDR3: TGTGCCATTCCCGGGACAGGGTCATTAGGCTACACCTTC. Its protein is CAIPGTGSLGYTF.